The sequence of this T cell receptor (beta chain) was determined in a study of blood T cell repertoires in COVID-19. Study background: Acute-phase and convalescent COVID-19 samples originated in the United States, Italy and Spain. Nucleic acid was either cDNA or gDNA, and it came from T cells, B-cell-depleted T cells, or PBMCs.

Germline V gives CDR1 KGHSH, CDR2 LQKENI. The junction had 8 bases not matched to a gene; V was cut back by 4 bases and J by 4 bases. The CDR3 contains 15 residues. The assay was immunoSEQ multiplex PCR, and TCRdb's table has in-frame clones only and misses some. Here the sample spans about 150,000 clones, approximately 80% being singletons. V gene TRBV18 combines with J gene TRBJ1-2; 8 positions match TRBD1. The sample consisted of peripheral blood. This sequence was found in a human donor in a cohort sampled during active COVID-19. CDR3 in DNA: TGTGCCAGCTCACAAGGACAGGGCACCAGCTATGGCTACACCTTC. It encodes CASSQGQGTSYGYTF.